This T cell receptor (beta chain) stems from a study of cytomegalovirus exposure and HLA in healthy donors. CDR1 and CDR2 from the germline V gene are SEHNR and FQNEAQ (reference sequence). There are 16 residues in the CDR3. The V and J ends lost 5 bases and 2 bases respectively, with 19 bases between them. Produced via immunoSEQ multiplex PCR; TCRdb's table is partial and in-frame only. The sample holds around 130,000 clones, 88% seen once. About this clone: Its matching antigen is unknown.

Findings of the study overall: Many donors carried some public TCRs, although rarity characterized most TCR sequences.

The sample consisted of PBMCs. The clonotype comes from a man aged 25-45 years in good health and CMV-seronegative. The chain recombines TRBV7-9 with TRBJ2-7, with a possible D match to TRBD2 (6 bases). CDR3 in DNA: TGTGCCAGCAGCCACCGGGACCCTAGCGTAACCTACGAGCAGTACTTC. Translated: CASSHRDPSVTYEQYF.